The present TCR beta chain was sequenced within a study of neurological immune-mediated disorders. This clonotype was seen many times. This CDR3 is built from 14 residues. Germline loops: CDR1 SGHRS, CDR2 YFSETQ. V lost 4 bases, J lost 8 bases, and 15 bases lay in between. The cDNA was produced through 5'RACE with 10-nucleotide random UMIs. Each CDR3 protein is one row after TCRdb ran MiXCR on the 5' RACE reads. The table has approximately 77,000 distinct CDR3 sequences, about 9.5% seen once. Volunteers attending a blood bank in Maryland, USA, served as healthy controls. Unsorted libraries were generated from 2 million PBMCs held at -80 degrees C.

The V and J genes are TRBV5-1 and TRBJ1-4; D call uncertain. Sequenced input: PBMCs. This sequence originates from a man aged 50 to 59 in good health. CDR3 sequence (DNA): TGCGCCAGCAGCCCCTCCCCATCACAGGAAAAACTGTTTTTT. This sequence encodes CASSPSPSQEKLFF.